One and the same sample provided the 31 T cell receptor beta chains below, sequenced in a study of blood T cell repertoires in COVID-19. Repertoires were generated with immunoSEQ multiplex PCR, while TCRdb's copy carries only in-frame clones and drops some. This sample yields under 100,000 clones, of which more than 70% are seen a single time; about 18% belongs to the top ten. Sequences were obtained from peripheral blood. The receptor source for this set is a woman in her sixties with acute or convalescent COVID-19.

The CDR3 region is CASSSQTTSRTGELFF. In nucleotides, the CDR3 is TGCGCCAGCAGCTCTCAAACGACTAGCCGCACCGGGGAGCTGTTTTTT. The V gene is TRBV5-1, the J gene TRBJ2-2; 7 bases map to TRBD2. Germline CDR1 SGHRS, CDR2 YFSETQ. V gave up 3 bases and J gave up 4 bases; unmatched junction bases: 9. The CDR3 spans 16 residues.

The CDR3 loop is CASSLAGFSYAEAFF. CDR3 nucleotides: TGTGCCAGCAGCTTGGCAGGGTTTTCCTACGCTGAAGCTTTCTTT. The chain couples TRBV5-4 to TRBJ1-1; D possibly corresponds to TRBD1 (5 bases). The germline V gene has CDR1 SGHNT and CDR2 YYREEE (reference sequence). The CDR3 runs to 15 residues. Deletions cut 0 bases from V and 6 bases from J, with 15 bases between.

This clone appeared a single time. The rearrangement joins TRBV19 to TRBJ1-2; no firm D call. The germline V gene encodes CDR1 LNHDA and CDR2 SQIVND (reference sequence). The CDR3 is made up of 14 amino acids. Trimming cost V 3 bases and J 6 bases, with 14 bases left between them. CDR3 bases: TGTGCCAGTAGTATTGTCAGGATCCCCCATGGCTACACCTTC. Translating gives CASSIVRIPHGYTF.

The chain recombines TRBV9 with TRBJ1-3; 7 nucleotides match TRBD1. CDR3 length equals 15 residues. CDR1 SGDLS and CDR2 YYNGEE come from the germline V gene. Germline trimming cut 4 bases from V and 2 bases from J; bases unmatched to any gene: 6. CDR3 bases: TGTGCCAGCAGCTTTAGACAGGGAACTGGAAACACCATATATTTT. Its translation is CASSFRQGTGNTIYF.

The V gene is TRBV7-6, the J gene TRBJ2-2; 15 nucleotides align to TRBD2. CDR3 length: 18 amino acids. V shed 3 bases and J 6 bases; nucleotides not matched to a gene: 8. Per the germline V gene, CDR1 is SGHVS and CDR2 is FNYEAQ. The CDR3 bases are TGTGCCAGCAGCTTCGGGACTAGCGGGGGGCTCGGCCCCGGGGAGCTGTTTTTT. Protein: CASSFGTSGGLGPGELFF.

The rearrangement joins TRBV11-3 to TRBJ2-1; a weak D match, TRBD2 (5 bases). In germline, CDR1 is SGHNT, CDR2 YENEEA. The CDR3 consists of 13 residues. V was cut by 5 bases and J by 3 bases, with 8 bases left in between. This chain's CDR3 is CASSRTSYNEQFF. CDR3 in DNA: TGTGCCAGCAGCCGTACTAGCTACAATGAGCAGTTCTTC.

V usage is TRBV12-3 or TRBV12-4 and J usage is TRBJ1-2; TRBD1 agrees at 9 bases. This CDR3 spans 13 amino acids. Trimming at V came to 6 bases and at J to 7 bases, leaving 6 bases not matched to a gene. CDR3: CASRRTGVLGYTF. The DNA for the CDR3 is TGTGCCAGCAGGCGGACAGGGGTACTTGGCTACACCTTC.

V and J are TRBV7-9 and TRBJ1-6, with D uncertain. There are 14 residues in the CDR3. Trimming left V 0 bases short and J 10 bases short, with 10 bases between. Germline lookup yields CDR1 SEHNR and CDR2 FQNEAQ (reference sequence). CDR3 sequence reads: CASSLALLESPLHF. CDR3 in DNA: TGTGCCAGCAGCTTAGCTCTATTGGAGTCACCCCTCCACTTT.

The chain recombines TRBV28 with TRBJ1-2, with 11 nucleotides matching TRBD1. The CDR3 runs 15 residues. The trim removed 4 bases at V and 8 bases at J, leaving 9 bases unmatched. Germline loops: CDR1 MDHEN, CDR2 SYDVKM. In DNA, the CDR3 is TGTGCCAGCAGTTCCGGACAGGGGGCCTTTGGGGGCTACACCTTC. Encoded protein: CASSSGQGAFGGYTF.

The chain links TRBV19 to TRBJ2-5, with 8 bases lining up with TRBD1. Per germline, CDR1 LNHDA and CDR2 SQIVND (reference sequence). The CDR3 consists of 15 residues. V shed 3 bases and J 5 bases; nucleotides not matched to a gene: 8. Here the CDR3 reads CASSIGQGFSETQYF. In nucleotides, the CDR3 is TGTGCCAGTAGTATTGGACAGGGATTCTCGGAGACCCAGTACTTC.

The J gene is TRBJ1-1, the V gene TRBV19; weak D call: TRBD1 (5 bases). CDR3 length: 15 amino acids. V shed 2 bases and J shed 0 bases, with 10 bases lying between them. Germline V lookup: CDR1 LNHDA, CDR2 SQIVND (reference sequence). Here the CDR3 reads CASSIKGRLNTEAFF. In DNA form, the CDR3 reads TGTGCCAGTAGTATAAAGGGGCGCCTGAACACTGAAGCTTTCTTT.

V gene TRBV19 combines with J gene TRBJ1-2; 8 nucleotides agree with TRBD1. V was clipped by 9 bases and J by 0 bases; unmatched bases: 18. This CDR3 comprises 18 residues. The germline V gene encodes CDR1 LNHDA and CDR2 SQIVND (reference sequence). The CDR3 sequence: CASRPSLRQGTANYGYTF. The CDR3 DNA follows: TGTGCCAGCCGCCCATCACTCAGACAGGGGACAGCTAACTATGGCTACACCTTC. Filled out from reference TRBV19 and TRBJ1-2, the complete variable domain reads DGGITQSPKYLFRKEGQNVTLSCEQNLNHDAMYWYRQDPGQGLRLIYYSQIVNDFQKGDIAEGYSVSREKKESFPLTVTSAQKNPTAFYLCASRPSLRQGTANYGYTFGSGTRLTVV.

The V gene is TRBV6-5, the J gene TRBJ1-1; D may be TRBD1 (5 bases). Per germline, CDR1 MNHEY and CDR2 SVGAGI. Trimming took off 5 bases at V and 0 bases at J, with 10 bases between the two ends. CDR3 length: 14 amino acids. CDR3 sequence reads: CASSRTFMNTEAFF. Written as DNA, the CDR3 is TGTGCCAGCAGTCGGACATTCATGAACACTGAAGCTTTCTTT.

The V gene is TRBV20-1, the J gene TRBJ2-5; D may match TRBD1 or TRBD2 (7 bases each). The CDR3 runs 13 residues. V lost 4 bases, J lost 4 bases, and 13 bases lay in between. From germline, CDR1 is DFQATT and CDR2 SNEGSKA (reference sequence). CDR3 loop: CSAIDREGETQYF. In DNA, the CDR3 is TGCAGTGCTATTGACAGGGAGGGAGAGACCCAGTACTTC.

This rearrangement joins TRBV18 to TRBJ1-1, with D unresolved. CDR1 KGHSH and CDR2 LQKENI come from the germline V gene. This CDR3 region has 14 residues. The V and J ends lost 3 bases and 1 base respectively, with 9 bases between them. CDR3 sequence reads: CASSPTAGNTEAFF. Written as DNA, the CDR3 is TGTGCCAGCTCACCCACTGCAGGGAACACTGAAGCTTTCTTT.

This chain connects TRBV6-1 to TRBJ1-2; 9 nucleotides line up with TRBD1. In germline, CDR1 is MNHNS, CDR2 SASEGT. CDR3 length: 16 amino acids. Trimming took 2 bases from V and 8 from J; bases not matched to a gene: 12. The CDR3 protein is CASSELATGTGRGYTF. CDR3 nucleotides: TGTGCCAGCAGTGAACTCGCCACCGGGACAGGGAGGGGCTACACCTTC.

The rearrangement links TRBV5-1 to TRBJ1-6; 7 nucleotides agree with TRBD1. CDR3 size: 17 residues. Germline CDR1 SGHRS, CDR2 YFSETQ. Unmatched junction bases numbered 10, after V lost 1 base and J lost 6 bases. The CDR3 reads CASSLSAGGFANSPLHF. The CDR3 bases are TGCGCCAGCAGCTTGTCGGCAGGGGGTTTTGCTAATTCACCCCTCCACTTT.

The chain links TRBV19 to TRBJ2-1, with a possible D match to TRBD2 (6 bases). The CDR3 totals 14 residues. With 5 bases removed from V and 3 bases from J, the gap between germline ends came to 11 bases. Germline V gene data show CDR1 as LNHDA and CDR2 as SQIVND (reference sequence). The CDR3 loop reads CASSLRGDYNEQFF. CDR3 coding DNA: TGTGCCAGTAGTCTGCGGGGCGACTACAATGAGCAGTTCTTC. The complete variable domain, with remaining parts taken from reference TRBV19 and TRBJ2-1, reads DGGITQSPKYLFRKEGQNVTLSCEQNLNHDAMYWYRQDPGQGLRLIYYSQIVNDFQKGDIAEGYSVSREKKESFPLTVTSAQKNPTAFYLCASSLRGDYNEQFFGPGTRLTVL.

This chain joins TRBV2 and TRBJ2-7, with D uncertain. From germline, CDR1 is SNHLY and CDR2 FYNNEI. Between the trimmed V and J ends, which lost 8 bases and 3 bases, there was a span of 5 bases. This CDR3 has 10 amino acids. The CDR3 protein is CASGDYEQYF. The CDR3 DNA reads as TGTGCCAGCGGAGACTACGAGCAGTACTTC.

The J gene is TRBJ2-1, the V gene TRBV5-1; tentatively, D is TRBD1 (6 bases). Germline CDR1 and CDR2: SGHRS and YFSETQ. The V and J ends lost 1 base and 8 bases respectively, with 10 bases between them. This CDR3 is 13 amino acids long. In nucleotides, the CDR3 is TGCGCCAGCAGCTTGCCAGGGGTGGATGAGCAGTTCTTC. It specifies CASSLPGVDEQFF.

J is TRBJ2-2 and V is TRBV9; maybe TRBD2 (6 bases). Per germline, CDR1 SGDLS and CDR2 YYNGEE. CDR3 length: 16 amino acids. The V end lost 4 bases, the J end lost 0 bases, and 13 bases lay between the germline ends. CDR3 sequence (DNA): TGTGCCAGCAGCCCGGCCGGGACTGCGAACACCGGGGAGCTGTTTTTT. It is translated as CASSPAGTANTGELFF.

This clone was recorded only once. For the CDR3, the DNA is TGTGCCAGCAGCTTAGCGGCGCGGCCGCCAGCTTTCTTT. Amino acid sequence: CASSLAARPPAFF. The chain links TRBV7-2 to TRBJ1-1; D call uncertain. Germline V gives CDR1 SGHTA, CDR2 FQGNSA. The CDR3 has 13 residues. The V and J ends lost 0 bases and 10 bases respectively, with 12 bases between them.

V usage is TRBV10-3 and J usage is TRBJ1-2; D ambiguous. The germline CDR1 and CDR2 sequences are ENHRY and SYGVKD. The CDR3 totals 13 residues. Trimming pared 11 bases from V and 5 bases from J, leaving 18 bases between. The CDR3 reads CAVTETESYGYTF. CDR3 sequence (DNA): TGTGCCGTCACAGAGACGGAGTCTTATGGCTACACCTTC.

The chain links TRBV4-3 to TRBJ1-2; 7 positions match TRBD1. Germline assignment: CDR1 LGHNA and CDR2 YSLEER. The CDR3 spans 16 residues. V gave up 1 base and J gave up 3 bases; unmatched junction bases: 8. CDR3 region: CASSQATGVADYGYTF. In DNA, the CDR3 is TGCGCCAGCAGCCAAGCTACAGGGGTTGCGGACTATGGCTACACCTTC.

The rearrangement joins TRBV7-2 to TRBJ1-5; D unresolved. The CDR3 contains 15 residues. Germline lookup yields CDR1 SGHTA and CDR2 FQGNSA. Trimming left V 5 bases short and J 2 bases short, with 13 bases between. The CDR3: CASSTAPGGNQPQHF. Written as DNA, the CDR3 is TGTGCCAGCAGCACCGCCCCGGGAGGCAATCAGCCCCAGCATTTT.

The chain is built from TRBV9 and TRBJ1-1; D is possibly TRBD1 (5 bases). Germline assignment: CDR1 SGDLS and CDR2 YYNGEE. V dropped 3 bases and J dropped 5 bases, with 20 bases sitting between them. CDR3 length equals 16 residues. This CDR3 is CASSGTPSEGRTEAFF. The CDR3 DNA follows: TGTGCCAGCAGCGGAACCCCCTCGGAGGGGAGGACTGAAGCTTTCTTT.

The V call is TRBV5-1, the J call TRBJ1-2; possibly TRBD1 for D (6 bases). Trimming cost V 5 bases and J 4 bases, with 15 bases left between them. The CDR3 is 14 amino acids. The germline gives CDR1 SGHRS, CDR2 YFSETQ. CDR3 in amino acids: CASRDLKGVYGYTF. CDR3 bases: TGCGCCAGCAGAGATCTGAAGGGGGTCTATGGCTACACCTTC.

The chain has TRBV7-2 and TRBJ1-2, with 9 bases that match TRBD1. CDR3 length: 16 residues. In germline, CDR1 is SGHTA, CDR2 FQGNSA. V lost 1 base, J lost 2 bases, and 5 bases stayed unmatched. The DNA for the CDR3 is TGTGCCAGCAGCTTAGTCGCGGGGACAGGGAACTATGGCTACACCTTC. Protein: CASSLVAGTGNYGYTF.

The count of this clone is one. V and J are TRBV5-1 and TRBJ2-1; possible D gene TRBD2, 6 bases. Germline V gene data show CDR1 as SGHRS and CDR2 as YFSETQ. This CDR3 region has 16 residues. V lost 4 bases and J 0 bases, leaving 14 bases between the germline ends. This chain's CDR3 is CASSEGRGTSYNEQFF. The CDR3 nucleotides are TGCGCCAGCAGCGAGGGGCGCGGGACCTCCTACAATGAGCAGTTCTTC.

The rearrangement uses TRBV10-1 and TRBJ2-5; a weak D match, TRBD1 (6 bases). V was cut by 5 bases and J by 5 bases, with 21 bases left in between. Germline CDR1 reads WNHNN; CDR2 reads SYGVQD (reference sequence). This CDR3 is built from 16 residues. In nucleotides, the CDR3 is TGCGCCAGCAGTTCACAGGGATTCAGCCGGGTCGAGACCCAGTACTTC. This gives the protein CASSSQGFSRVETQYF.

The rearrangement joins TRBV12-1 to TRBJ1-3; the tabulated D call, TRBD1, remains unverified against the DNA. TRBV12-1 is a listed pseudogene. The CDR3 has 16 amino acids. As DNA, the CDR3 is TGTGCCAGCAGCTTAGGGGACAGGGGAGCTGGAAACACCATATATTTT. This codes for CASSLGDRGAGNTIYF.